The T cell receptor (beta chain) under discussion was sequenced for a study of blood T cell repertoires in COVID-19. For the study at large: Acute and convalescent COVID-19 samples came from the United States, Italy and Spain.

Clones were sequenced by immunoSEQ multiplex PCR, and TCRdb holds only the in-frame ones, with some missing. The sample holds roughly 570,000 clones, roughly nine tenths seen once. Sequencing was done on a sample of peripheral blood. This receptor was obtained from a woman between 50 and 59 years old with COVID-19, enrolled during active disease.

CDR3 in amino acids: CASSFRDRGTNGQFF. For the CDR3, the DNA is TGTGCCAGCAGCTTTCGCGACAGGGGAACTAACGGGCAGTTCTTC. This chain links TRBV7-6 with TRBJ2-1; 8 positions match TRBD1. This CDR3 comprises 15 residues. J lost 12 bases, V lost 3 bases, and 13 bases had no gene match. Germline CDR1 is SGHVS and CDR2 is FNYEAQ.